These 11 T cell receptor beta chains originate from one sample sequenced in a study of cytomegalovirus exposure and HLA in healthy donors. The PCR was carried out with 60 Vbeta primers and 13 Jbeta primers. The table came from immunoSEQ multiplex PCR; TCRdb's copy has only in-frame clones and leaves some out. Here the sample spans some 110,000 clones, more than 65% being singletons. Material: PBMCs. The receptors derive from a woman aged 55 to 70 in good health and CMV-seropositive.

The genes are TRBV6-5 and TRBJ2-3; no definite D call. V was trimmed by 4 bases and J by 0 bases, leaving 11 bases between them. Looked up from germline, CDR1 is MNHEY and CDR2 is SVGAGI. The CDR3 contains 15 residues. The CDR3: CASSFQRQSTDTQYF. For the CDR3, the DNA is TGTGCCAGCAGTTTTCAGCGCCAAAGCACAGATACGCAGTATTTT.

The J gene is TRBJ2-7, the V gene TRBV28, with TRBD2 matching 12 bases. Trimming removed 5 bases from V and 5 bases from J; junction bases left unmatched: 7. This CDR3 is built from 15 residues. Looked up from germline, CDR1 is MDHEN and CDR2 is SYDVKM. The CDR3 DNA is TGTGCCAGCAGTATACTAGCGGGAGGTGACCACGAGCAGTACTTC. As protein: CASSILAGGDHEQYF.

The chain is built from TRBV30 and TRBJ2-2, with a weak D call TRBD2 (6 bases). Germline V gene data show CDR1 as GTSNPN and CDR2 as SVGIG (reference sequence). The CDR3 loop spans 14 amino acids. The V end was cut by 3 bases, the J end by 1 base, with 9 bases between. The chain's CDR3 is CAWRRGMNTGELFF. The CDR3 nucleotides read TGTGCCTGGAGGCGGGGCATGAACACCGGGGAGCTGTTTTTT.

The gene calls are TRBV19 and TRBJ2-1; D call uncertain. The germline V gene has CDR1 LNHDA and CDR2 SQIVND (reference sequence). The CDR3 has 12 amino acids. Trimming removed 3 bases from V and 8 bases from J, with 8 bases in between. The CDR3 sequence is CASSIGPHEQFF. The CDR3, as DNA: TGTGCCAGTAGTATCGGTCCCCATGAGCAGTTCTTC.

The chain recombines TRBV4-3 with TRBJ2-7; the D gene is possibly TRBD2 (6 bases). CDR1 is LGHNA, CDR2 YSLEER, per germline. This CDR3 contains 14 residues. Trimming took off 1 base at V and 6 bases at J, with 13 bases between the two ends. The CDR3 sequence is CASSQGTGVGEQYF. The CDR3 DNA follows: TGCGCCAGCAGCCAAGGAACGGGAGTGGGCGAGCAGTACTTC.

V usage is TRBV14 and J usage is TRBJ1-5; TRBD1 is a possible D gene (5 bases). The CDR3 covers 14 residues. V was cut by 4 bases and J by 5 bases, with 12 bases left in between. CDR1 and CDR2 (germline): SGHDN, FVKESK. CDR3 protein: CASSPWGVDQPQHF. The CDR3 DNA follows: TGTGCCAGCAGCCCGTGGGGGGTAGATCAGCCCCAGCATTTT.

This CDR3 is CASSGVNQPQHF. DNA of the CDR3: TGTGCCAGCAGCGGGGTCAATCAGCCCCAGCATTTT. The chain uses TRBV6-6 and TRBJ1-5; no definite D call. The CDR3 is made up of 12 amino acids. Trimming left V 6 bases short and J 3 bases short, with 6 bases between. Germline CDR1 MNHNY, CDR2 SVGAGI (reference sequence).

This chain connects TRBV6-1 to TRBJ2-1; D perhaps matches TRBD2 (5 bases). The ends were cut back, 0 bases at V and 1 base at J, with 10 bases in the middle. The germline gives CDR1 MNHNS, CDR2 SASEGT. CDR3 length equals 16 residues. Here the CDR3 reads CASSEAVRDSYNEQFF. CDR3 bases: TGTGCCAGCAGTGAAGCGGTACGGGATTCCTACAATGAGCAGTTCTTC.

There are a few counts of this clone. The gene calls are TRBV4-2 and TRBJ2-5; 8 positions agree with TRBD2. The last part of the DNA fits TRBJ2-7 better; the J call may be wrong. This CDR3 comprises 20 residues. Germline CDR1 is LGHNA and CDR2 is YNFKEQ. CDR3 bases: TGTGCCAGCAGCCAAGATTGGGGGGGAAGCGGTAGCGGGATTACCTACGAGCAGTACTTC. Amino acid sequence: CASSQDWGGSGSGITYEQYF.

A few counts support this clone. A junction end diverges from the germline sequence, so it may reflect a read error. The chain joins TRBV5-6 to TRBJ1-2; D uncertain. The germline V gene encodes CDR1 SGHDT and CDR2 YYEEEE. The CDR3 is 12 residues long. CDR3 residues: CASRLAYYGYTF. The CDR3 nucleotides read TGTGCCAGCAGGTTGGCATACTATGGCTACACCTTC.

The rearrangement joins TRBV5-4 to TRBJ1-6; no reliable D call. Looked up from germline, CDR1 is SGHNT and CDR2 is YYREEE (reference sequence). This CDR3 comprises 16 residues. With 0 bases removed from V and 7 bases from J, the gap between germline ends came to 14 bases. The CDR3 DNA sequence: TGTGCCAGCAGCTTGGGGGCGGGGTCCACCAATTCACCCCTCCACTTT. It is translated as CASSLGAGSTNSPLHF.